The 4 T cell receptor beta chains below were found in one sample sequenced in a study of identifying expanded T cells in peripheral blood. Profiling relied on immunoSEQ multiplex PCR, and the TCRdb table lists in-frame clones only, not all of them. Altogether about 86,000 clones are present, roughly 87% being singletons, with the ten largest covering approximately 5.4%. Sample: blood. The receptor source for this set is a person aged 18-69 years in good health.

The chain links TRBV12-5 to TRBJ2-2, with D possibly being TRBD1 (6 bases). The CDR3 has 16 amino acids. The germline gives CDR1 LGHNT, CDR2 FRNRAP. Trimming took 9 bases from V and 3 from J, leaving 20 bases between them. In DNA, the CDR3 is TGTGCTAGCAAATCAACCACAGGGATACACACCGGGGAGCTGTTTTTT. This gives the protein CASKSTTGIHTGELFF.

The V gene is TRBV7-2, the J gene TRBJ1-1; D call uncertain. The CDR3 runs to 11 residues. CDR1 is SGHTA and CDR2 is FQGNSA in the germline V gene. Trimming cost V 5 bases and J 2 bases, with 3 bases left between them. The CDR3, as DNA: TGTGCCAGCAGCGAAAACACTGAAGCTTTCTTT. Residues: CASSENTEAFF.

The chain has TRBV2 and TRBJ2-1, with D possibly matching TRBD1 (5 bases). Germline CDR1 is SNHLY and CDR2 is FYNNEI. This CDR3 is built from 14 residues. The V end was cut by 3 bases, the J end by 10 bases, with 16 bases between. DNA of the CDR3: TGTGCCAGCAGTGATGGGGCAGGGCCTCGGGAGCAGTTCTTC. It yields the protein CASSDGAGPREQFF.

This chain uses TRBV29-1 with TRBJ1-2, with 7 bases fitting TRBD1. V shed 4 bases and J 6 bases; nucleotides not matched to a gene: 5. The length of the CDR3 is 12 residues. Germline V gene lookup returns CDR1 SQVTM and CDR2 ANQGSEA. The CDR3 sequence is CSVGDRVDGYTF. CDR3 DNA sequence: TGCAGCGTTGGAGACAGGGTTGATGGCTACACCTTC.